The rows below give T cell receptor beta chains drawn from one sample of a study of ipilimumab plus nivolumab after autologous stem cell transplantation. The table came from immunoSEQ multiplex PCR; TCRdb's copy has only in-frame clones and leaves some out. This sample has tens of thousands of clones, with over 80% found just once. Specimen: PBMCs, collected in a trial of ipilimumab plus nivolumab as post-transplant consolidation. Every receptor here comes from a male donor with diffuse large B-cell lymphoma. Each CDR3 is given with its conserved first and last residue. The D gene is left open where the match is weak.

j_call | v_call | d_call | cdr3_aa
TRBJ1-1 | TRBV11-3 | - | CASSFGAYTEAFF
TRBJ2-7 | TRBV28 | TRBD1 | CASGSSGTGAYEQYF
TRBJ1-1 | TRBV6-1 | - | CASRDLNTEAFF
TRBJ2-2 | TRBV4-2 | TRBD1 | CASSQPGQGAYGELFF
TRBJ1-2 | TRBV15 | - | CATSSRDVRGYYGYTF
TRBJ2-5 | TRBV18 | - | CASSQGRETQYF
TRBJ1-1 | TRBV15 | - | CASEGGMNTEAFF
TRBJ2-2 | TRBV14 | TRBD2 | CASSGTRNTGELFF
TRBJ1-3 | TRBV18 | - | CASSLQGALGNTIYF
TRBJ2-4 | TRBV27 | - | CASSLGDLRGIQYF
TRBJ2-2 | TRBV4-2 | TRBD2 | CASSPMTSNTGELFF
TRBJ1-3 | TRBV18 | - | CASSPNKGPGNTIYF
TRBJ1-6 | TRBV27 | TRBD1 | CASSSAGTGLVPLHF
TRBJ1-4 | TRBV19 | TRBD1 | CATLRATGGGEKLFF
TRBJ1-2 | TRBV27 | TRBD1 | CASSLGTGGIYGYTF
TRBJ1-3 | TRBV6-6 | - | CASQTGSGNTIYF
- | TRBV6-1 | - | CASSVGGEPGRYEQYF
TRBJ2-7 | TRBV5-4 | TRBD1 | CASSNAGGAGYEQYF
TRBJ1-6 | TRBV7-2 | - | CASSVGGLYFGSPLHF
TRBJ1-1 | TRBV5-8 | - | CASRLGAFF
TRBJ2-1 | TRBV4-1 | TRBD2 | CASSQDGRTSGYNEQFF
TRBJ2-1 | TRBV2 | - | CASSESRVDEQFF
TRBJ2-3 | TRBV5-1 | - | CASSLLVGETQYF
TRBJ1-5 | TRBV23-1 | TRBD1 | CASSKSTGGDQPQHF
TRBJ2-5 | TRBV7-3 | - | CASSLTGGVSAETQYF
TRBJ2-3 | TRBV15 | - | CATSSATLQRGTDTQYF
TRBJ1-3 | TRBV14 | TRBD1 | CASSQGTGASGNTIYF
TRBJ2-5 | TRBV5-4 | TRBD1 | CASSFQQGRETQYF
TRBJ2-2 | TRBV2 | TRBD2 | CASRATSGGANTGELFF
TRBJ1-1 | TRBV4-1 | - | CASSQTDGSEAFF
TRBJ2-6 | TRBV15 | - | CATSSRAFSGANVLTF